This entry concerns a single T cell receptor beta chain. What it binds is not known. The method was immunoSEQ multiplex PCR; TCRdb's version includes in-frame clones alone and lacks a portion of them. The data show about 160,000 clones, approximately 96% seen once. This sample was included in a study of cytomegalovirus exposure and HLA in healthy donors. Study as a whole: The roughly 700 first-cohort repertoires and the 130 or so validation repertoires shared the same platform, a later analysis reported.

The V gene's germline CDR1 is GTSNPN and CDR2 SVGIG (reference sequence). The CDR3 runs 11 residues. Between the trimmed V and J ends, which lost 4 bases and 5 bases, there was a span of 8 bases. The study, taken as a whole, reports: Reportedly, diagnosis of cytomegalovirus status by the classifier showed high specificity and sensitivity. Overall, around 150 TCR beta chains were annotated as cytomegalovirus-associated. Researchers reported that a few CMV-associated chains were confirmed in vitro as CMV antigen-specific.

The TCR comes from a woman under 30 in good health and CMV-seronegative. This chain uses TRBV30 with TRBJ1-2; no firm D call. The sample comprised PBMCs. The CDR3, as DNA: TGTGCCTGGAAGGAGGCGTATGGCTACACCTTC. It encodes CAWKEAYGYTF.